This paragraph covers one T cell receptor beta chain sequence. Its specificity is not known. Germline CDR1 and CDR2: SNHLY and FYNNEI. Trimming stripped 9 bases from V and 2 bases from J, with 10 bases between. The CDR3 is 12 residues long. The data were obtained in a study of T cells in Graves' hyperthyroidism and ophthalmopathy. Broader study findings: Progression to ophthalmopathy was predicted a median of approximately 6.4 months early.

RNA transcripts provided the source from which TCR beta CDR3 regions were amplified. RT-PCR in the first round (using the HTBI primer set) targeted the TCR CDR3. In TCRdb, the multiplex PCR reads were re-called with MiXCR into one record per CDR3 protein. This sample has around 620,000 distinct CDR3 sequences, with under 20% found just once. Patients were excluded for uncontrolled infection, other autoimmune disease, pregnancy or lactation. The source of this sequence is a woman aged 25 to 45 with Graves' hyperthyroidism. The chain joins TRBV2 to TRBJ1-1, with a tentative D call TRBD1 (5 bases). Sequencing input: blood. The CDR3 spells CASFRVNTEAFF. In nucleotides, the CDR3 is TGTGCCAGTTTCAGGGTCAACACTGAAGCTTTCTTT. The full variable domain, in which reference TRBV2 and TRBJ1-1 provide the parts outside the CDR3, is EPEVTQTPSHQVTQMGQEVILRCVPISNHLYFYWYRQILGQKVEFLVSFYNNEISEKSEIFDDQFSVERPDGSNFTLKIRSTKLEDSAMYFCASFRVNTEAFFGQGTRLTVV.